Included here is one T cell receptor (beta chain) sequence, with context. This CDR3 is built from 11 residues. V lost 10 bases and J lost 7, with 10 bases in between. Looked up from germline, CDR1 is MNHEY and CDR2 is SVGAGI. These data belong to a study of T-cell reconstitution after alpha-beta-depleted transplantation in children. For TCRbeta, the library was prepared with unique molecular identifiers. TCRdb re-called the PCR reads through MiXCR, storing one row per CDR3 protein. This sample has 250,000 to 350,000 distinct CDR3 sequences, with 9.9% found just once. This receptor was obtained from a human donor who donated a stem cell graft to a child with SCID. This chain connects TRBV6-5 to TRBJ1-4; D is ambiguous. The source was PBMCs from the stem cell graft donor, collected from the stem cell graft. This CDR3 reads CAKLGSEKLFF. CDR3 DNA sequence: TGTGCCAAACTCGGAAGTGAAAAACTGTTTTTT.